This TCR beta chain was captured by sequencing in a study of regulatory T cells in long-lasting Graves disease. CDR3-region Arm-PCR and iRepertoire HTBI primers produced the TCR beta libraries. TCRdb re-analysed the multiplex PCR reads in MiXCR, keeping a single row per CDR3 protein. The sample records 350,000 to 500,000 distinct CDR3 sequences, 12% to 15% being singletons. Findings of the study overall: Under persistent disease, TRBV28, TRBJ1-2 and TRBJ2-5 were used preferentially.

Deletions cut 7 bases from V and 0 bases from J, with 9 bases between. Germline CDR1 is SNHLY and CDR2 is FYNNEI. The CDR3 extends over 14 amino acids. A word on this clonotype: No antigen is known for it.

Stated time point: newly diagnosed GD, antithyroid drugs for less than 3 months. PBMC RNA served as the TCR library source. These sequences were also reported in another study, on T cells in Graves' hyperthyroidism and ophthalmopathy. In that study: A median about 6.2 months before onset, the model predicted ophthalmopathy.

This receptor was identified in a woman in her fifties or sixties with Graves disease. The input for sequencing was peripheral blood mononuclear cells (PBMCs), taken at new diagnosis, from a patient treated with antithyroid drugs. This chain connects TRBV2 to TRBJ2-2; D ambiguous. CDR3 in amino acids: CASKNTANTGELFF. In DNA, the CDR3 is TGTGCCAGCAAAAACACCGCGAACACCGGGGAGCTGTTTTTT.